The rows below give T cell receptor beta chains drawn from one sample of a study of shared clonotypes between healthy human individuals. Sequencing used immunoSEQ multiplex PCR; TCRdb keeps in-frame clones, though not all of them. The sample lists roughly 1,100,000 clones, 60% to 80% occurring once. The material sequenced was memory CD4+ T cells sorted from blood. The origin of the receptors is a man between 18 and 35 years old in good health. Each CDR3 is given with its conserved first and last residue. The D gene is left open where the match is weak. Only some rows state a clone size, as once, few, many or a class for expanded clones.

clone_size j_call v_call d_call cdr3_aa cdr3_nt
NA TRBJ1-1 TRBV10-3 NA CAIIQVHTEAFF TGTGCCATCATACAGGTCCACACTGAAGCTTTCTTT
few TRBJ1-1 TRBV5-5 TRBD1 CASSVPTGGPTEAFF TGTGCCAGCAGCGTACCGACAGGGGGGCCCACTGAAGCTTTCTTT
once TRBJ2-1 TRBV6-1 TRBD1 CASNRDRVNEQFF TGTGCCAGCAACCGGGACAGGGTAAATGAGCAGTTCTTC
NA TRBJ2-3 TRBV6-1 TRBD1 CASSRQGSITDTQYF TGTGCCAGCAGTCGACAGGGTTCCATCACAGATACGCAGTATTTT
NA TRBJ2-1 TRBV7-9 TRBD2 CASSISGLAGIFF TGTGCCAGCAGCATCAGCGGACTAGCGGGAATTTTCTTC
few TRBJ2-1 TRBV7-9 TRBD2 CASSPGGTQFF TGTGCCAGCAGCCCGGGGGGTACGCAGTTCTTC
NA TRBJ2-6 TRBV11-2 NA CASSLRAKGSSGANVLTF TGTGCCAGCAGCTTAAGGGCCAAGGGGAGCTCTGGGGCCAACGTCCTGACTTTC
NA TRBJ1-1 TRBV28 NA CASSLLPGGFGEAFF TGTGCCAGCAGTCTACTACCGGGGGGGTTCGGTGAAGCTTTCTTT
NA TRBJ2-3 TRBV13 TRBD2 CASSSPQGLASTDTQYF TGTGCCAGCAGCTCACCGCAGGGACTAGCGAGCACAGATACGCAGTATTTT
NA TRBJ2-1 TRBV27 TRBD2 CASRIQAAGGPGNEQFF TGTGCCAGCCGGATCCAAGCGGCGGGGGGGCCCGGTAATGAGCAGTTCTTC
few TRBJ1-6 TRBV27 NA CASTHANPNSPLHF TGTGCCAGCACGCACGCCAACCCCAATTCACCCCTCCACTTT
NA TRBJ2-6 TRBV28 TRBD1 CASSPRQGGTGANVLTF TGTGCCAGCAGTCCGCGACAGGGGGGAACTGGGGCCAACGTCCTGACTTTC
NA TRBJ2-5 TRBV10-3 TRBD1 CAISRTGEGTQYF TGTGCCATCAGCCGGACAGGAGAGGGGACCCAGTACTTC
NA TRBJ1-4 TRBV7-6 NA CASSSGGGLNEKLFF TGTGCCAGCAGCTCCGGGGGGGGCCTTAATGAAAAACTGTTTTTT
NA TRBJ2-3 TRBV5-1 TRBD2 CASSPTSGSLADTQYF TGCGCCAGCAGCCCGACTAGCGGGAGTCTCGCAGATACGCAGTATTTT
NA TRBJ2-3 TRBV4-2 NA CASSQTYTDTQYF TGTGCCAGCAGCCAAACTTACACAGATACGCAGTATTTT
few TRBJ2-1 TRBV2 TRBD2 CASSARASGGSSSYNEQFF TGTGCCAGCAGTGCACGGGCTAGCGGGGGGTCCAGCTCCTACAATGAGCAGTTCTTC
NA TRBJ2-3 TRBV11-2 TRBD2 CASSLGRTSGGSTDTQYF TGTGCCAGCAGCTTAGGTCGGACTAGCGGGGGCAGCACAGATACGCAGTATTTT
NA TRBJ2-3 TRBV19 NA CASSGREGADTQYF TGTGCCAGTAGCGGGCGGGAAGGAGCAGATACGCAGTATTTT
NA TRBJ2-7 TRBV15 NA CATSRDPPEFTTSYEQYF TGTGCCACCAGCAGAGACCCTCCAGAGTTTACTACCTCCTACGAGCAGTACTTC
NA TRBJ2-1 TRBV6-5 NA CASSYRLAHNEQFF TGTGCCAGCAGTTACCGACTCGCCCACAATGAGCAGTTCTTC
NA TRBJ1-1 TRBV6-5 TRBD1 CASTRDREGRSEAFF TGTGCCAGCACGCGGGACAGGGAGGGACGGAGTGAAGCTTTCTTT
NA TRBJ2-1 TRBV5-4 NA CASFPPTGSSYNEQFF TGTGCCAGCTTCCCCCCGACAGGAAGCTCCTACAATGAGCAGTTCTTC
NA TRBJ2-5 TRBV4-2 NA CASSQGVLGVQETQYF TGTGCCAGCAGCCAAGGGGTTCTGGGGGTACAAGAGACCCAGTACTTC
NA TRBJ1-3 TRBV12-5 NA CASGFPGGSGNTIYF TGTGCTAGTGGTTTCCCTGGCGGTTCTGGAAACACCATATATTTT
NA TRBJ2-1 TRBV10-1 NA CASSESDKREQFF TGCGCCAGCAGTGAGTCGGACAAGAGAGAGCAGTTCTTC
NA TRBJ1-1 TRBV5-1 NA CASSLSLPVTEAFF TGCGCCAGCAGCTTGTCCCTCCCCGTCACTGAAGCTTTCTTT
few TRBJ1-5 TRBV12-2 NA CASRLAFGTGRQPQHF TGTGCAAGTCGCTTAGCTTTTGGGACAGGAAGGCAGCCCCAGCATTTT